This is a list of T cell receptor beta chains from one sample in a study of cytomegalovirus exposure and HLA in healthy donors. Generated by immunoSEQ multiplex PCR, the TCRdb table keeps only in-frame clones and is missing some. The repertoire holds 180,000 or so clones, 76% seen once, with around 0.71% in the top ten. The sample consisted of PBMCs. These receptors were collected from a female donor in good health and CMV-seronegative. CDR3s include the opening cysteine and the closing phenylalanine or tryptophan. Clone size appears in some rows only: once, few, many, or a class for an expanded clone.

TRBJ1-4 | - | TRBV28 | 15 | CASSFSWQGGEKLFF
- | - | TRBV19 | 15 | CASSPGTQESYEQYF
TRBJ1-1 | - | TRBV28 | 15 | CASSTRPSQGQEAFF
TRBJ1-3 | - | TRBV18 | 15 | CASSPKGVNGNTIYF
TRBJ1-6 | - | TRBV6-4 | 14 | CASSESSYNSPLHF
TRBJ2-4 | - | TRBV28 | 16 | CASSLGGGGAKNIQYF
TRBJ2-3 | - | TRBV4-3 | 18 | CASSQGPGLAGGPHTQYF
TRBJ2-1 | - | TRBV6-5 | 14 | CASSRGQARNEQFF
TRBJ2-7 | once | TRBV5-6 | 14 | CASRLRRGTYEQYF
TRBJ1-6 | - | TRBV10-3 | 14 | CAISLGRNNSPLHF
TRBJ2-3 | - | TRBV12-5 | 14 | CASGLEGVADTQYF
TRBJ2-3 | few | TRBV28 | 16 | CASSSPASGITDTQYF
TRBJ1-1 | - | TRBV4-1 | 13 | CASSQDPRRGAFF
TRBJ2-7 | - | TRBV14 | 13 | CASSLGGGHEQYF